The source of this T cell receptor (beta chain) is a study of shared clonotypes between healthy human individuals. Study-level information: Each donor's CD8 memory used one plate, CD8 naive two, each CD4 subset three.

Findings and caveats of the study: Rarefaction gave evidence that sorted-subset sequencing remained incomplete despite large depth. Non-shared clonotypes had lower generation probabilities than those shared by all four donors.

This clone was seen a few times. Its cognate antigen is unknown. Other DNA sequences in this specimen translate into the identical CDR3. This CDR3 is 12 amino acids long. V lost 8 bases and J 4 bases, leaving 9 bases between the germline ends. CDR1 and CDR2 from the germline V gene are KGHSH and LQKENI. Adult donors, all healthy and HIV-negative, had no recent acute infections or vaccinations. The assay was immunoSEQ multiplex PCR, and TCRdb's table has in-frame clones only and misses some. The top ten clones hold almost 0.9% of a sample with 950,000 to 1,200,000 clones, about 80% of them seen once. The rearrangement joins TRBV18 to TRBJ1-5, with unresolved D. Sequenced: memory CD4+ T cells from PBMCs. The subset was: CD45RA-negative fraction. The receptor was derived from a man younger than 35 in good health. Some clones in this sample may be carry-over from other donors' samples. In nucleotides, the CDR3 is TGTGCCAGCCGCACAGAGAATCAGCCCCAGCATTTT. Encoded protein: CASRTENQPQHF.